The T cell receptor (beta chain) described here comes from a study of T cells in Graves' hyperthyroidism and ophthalmopathy. This CDR3 spans 15 amino acids. The V gene's germline CDR1 is DFQATT and CDR2 SNEGSKA (reference sequence). The V and J ends lost 3 bases and 0 bases respectively, with 14 bases between them. RNA transcripts gave rise to amplified TCR beta CDR3 regions. Carried out on the TCR CDR3, a first-round RT-PCR used the HTBI primer set. TCRdb re-called the multiplex PCR reads through MiXCR, storing one row per CDR3 protein. Here the sample spans about 760,000 distinct CDR3 sequences, around a third being singletons.

The receptor comes from a woman in her thirties or forties with Graves' hyperthyroidism. The chain has TRBV20-1 and TRBJ1-1, with no clear D. The sample was blood. The chain's CDR3 is CSASPAVGMNTEAFF. The CDR3 coding sequence is TGCAGTGCTAGCCCCGCGGTGGGTATGAACACTGAAGCTTTCTTT.